A selection of T cell receptor beta chains follows, all from one sample in a study of blood T cell repertoires in COVID-19. Repertoires were generated with immunoSEQ multiplex PCR, while TCRdb's copy carries only in-frame clones and drops some. The sample includes some 150,000 clones, around 83% of them seen just once. The material sequenced was peripheral blood. These receptors all come from a human donor with acute or convalescent COVID-19. The donor label of this sample is uncertain. Both conserved end residues are part of each CDR3. A D gene is named only where the DNA matches it firmly. The size field is filled for only some rows; it gives once, few, many or a size class.

V gene: TRBV24-1; D gene: TRBD2; clone size: NA; J gene: TRBJ2-1; CDR3 DNA: TGTGCCACCAGTGCCCTCGGGGGGAACAATGAGCAGTTCTTC; CDR3 protein: CATSALGGNNEQFF
V gene: TRBV11-2; D gene: NA; clone size: NA; J gene: TRBJ1-2; CDR3 DNA: TGTGCCAGCAGCTTATACACAGGGAACGACTATGGCTACACCTTC; CDR3 protein: CASSLYTGNDYGYTF
V gene: TRBV6-5; D gene: NA; clone size: NA; J gene: TRBJ2-5; CDR3 DNA: TGTGCCAGCAGTTACTCCGGACTGGCGAAAGAGACCCAGTACTTC; CDR3 protein: CASSYSGLAKETQYF
V gene: TRBV6-7; D gene: NA; clone size: NA; J gene: TRBJ2-1; CDR3 DNA: TGTGCCAGCAGTTACTCGAGCAGGGTGCAGGAGTTCGGCAATGAGCAGTTCTTC; CDR3 protein: CASSYSSRVQEFGNEQFF
V gene: TRBV3-1/TRBV3-2; D gene: NA; clone size: NA; J gene: TRBJ1-6; CDR3 DNA: TGTGCCAGCAGCCAAGGACGGGCCGGACTAACCTCACCCCTCCACTTT; CDR3 protein: CASSQGRAGLTSPLHF
V gene: TRBV2; D gene: TRBD1; clone size: NA; J gene: TRBJ2-2; CDR3 DNA: TGTGCCAGCAGTATCCGGACAGGGGCTAACACCGGGGAGCTGTTTTTT; CDR3 protein: CASSIRTGANTGELFF
V gene: TRBV20-1; D gene: NA; clone size: few; J gene: TRBJ1-2; CDR3 DNA: TGCAGTGCTTCCTCGTCCGGCTACACCTTC; CDR3 protein: CSASSSGYTF
V gene: TRBV10-3; D gene: TRBD2; clone size: NA; J gene: TRBJ2-7; CDR3 DNA: TGTGCCATCAGTGTCACAGAGCGGGGGGGTATCTCCTACGAGCAGTACTTC; CDR3 protein: CAISVTERGGISYEQYF
V gene: TRBV29-1; D gene: NA; clone size: NA; J gene: TRBJ1-2; CDR3 DNA: TGCAGCGTTGAAGATAGGTCGGGTGAGGGAGGCTACACCTTC; CDR3 protein: CSVEDRSGEGGYTF
V gene: TRBV7-2; D gene: NA; clone size: NA; J gene: TRBJ1-5; CDR3 DNA: TGTGCCAGCAGCTTATCGGGATACCAGCCCCAGCATTTT; CDR3 protein: CASSLSGYQPQHF
V gene: TRBV5-6; D gene: NA; clone size: NA; J gene: TRBJ1-5; CDR3 DNA: TGTGCCAGCAGCTTTGGGTTTGGTCGGGGTCAGCCCCAGCATTTT; CDR3 protein: CASSFGFGRGQPQHF
V gene: TRBV6-5; D gene: NA; clone size: NA; J gene: TRBJ2-5; CDR3 DNA: TGTGCCAGCAGTTCCCTGACTGGTTCCTCAGAGACCCAGTACTTC; CDR3 protein: CASSSLTGSSETQYF
V gene: TRBV10-3; D gene: NA; clone size: once; J gene: TRBJ2-1; CDR3 DNA: TGTGCCATCAGTGACGACGCAGGGGATTGGAGTTTGAATGAGCAGTTCTTC; CDR3 protein: CAISDDAGDWSLNEQFF
V gene: TRBV6-6; D gene: TRBD1; clone size: NA; J gene: TRBJ1-4; CDR3 DNA: TGTGCCAGCAGTACACAGGGGCCGGGGAGTGAAAAACTGTTTTTT; CDR3 protein: CASSTQGPGSEKLFF
V gene: TRBV6-6; D gene: TRBD1; clone size: NA; J gene: TRBJ1-6; CDR3 DNA: TGTGCCAGCAGTCCTCTGGACAGGGCGGAGAATTCACCCCTCCACTTT; CDR3 protein: CASSPLDRAENSPLHF
V gene: TRBV6-5; D gene: NA; clone size: NA; J gene: TRBJ2-7; CDR3 DNA: TGTGCCAGCAGTTACGATTCCGGCCGAACAGAAGAGCAGTACTTC; CDR3 protein: CASSYDSGRTEEQYF
V gene: TRBV5-1; D gene: TRBD1; clone size: NA; J gene: TRBJ2-5; CDR3 DNA: TGCGCCAGCAGCCTTACACAGGGGACAAGGGGCGAGACCCAGTACTTC; CDR3 protein: CASSLTQGTRGETQYF
V gene: TRBV18; D gene: NA; clone size: NA; J gene: TRBJ2-1; CDR3 DNA: TGTGCCAGCTCACAGTCCCGGGAATATGAGCAGTTCTTC; CDR3 protein: CASSQSREYEQFF
V gene: TRBV6-4; D gene: TRBD2; clone size: once; J gene: TRBJ2-1; CDR3 DNA: TGTGCCAGCAGTGATCAAGGACTAGCGGGATACAATGAGCAGTTCTTC; CDR3 protein: CASSDQGLAGYNEQFF
V gene: TRBV20-1; D gene: TRBD2; clone size: NA; J gene: TRBJ2-1; CDR3 DNA: TGCAGTGCTAGTCCGGGACTAGCGGGAAATGAGCAGTTCTTC; CDR3 protein: CSASPGLAGNEQFF
V gene: TRBV6-5; D gene: TRBD1; clone size: NA; J gene: TRBJ1-5; CDR3 DNA: TGTGCCAGCAGACCCGGGACAGCCCAACATCCCCAGCATTTT; CDR3 protein: CASRPGTAQHPQHF
V gene: TRBV18; D gene: NA; clone size: few; J gene: TRBJ1-2; CDR3 DNA: TGTGCCAGCTCACCAGTGACCCAGGCTAACTATGGCTACACCTTC; CDR3 protein: CASSPVTQANYGYTF
V gene: TRBV5-1; D gene: TRBD2; clone size: NA; J gene: TRBJ2-1; CDR3 DNA: TGCGCCAGCAGCTCGGGAGGAGGGGCGGACAATGAGCAGTTCTTC; CDR3 protein: CASSSGGGADNEQFF
V gene: TRBV7-2; D gene: TRBD2; clone size: NA; J gene: TRBJ2-5; CDR3 DNA: TGTGCCAGCAGCCCAAGCGGGGTACAAGAGACCCAGTACTTC; CDR3 protein: CASSPSGVQETQYF
V gene: TRBV11-3; D gene: TRBD2; clone size: NA; J gene: TRBJ2-2; CDR3 DNA: TGTGCCAGCAGCTCTCAGGGAGGGCCGAACACCGGGGAGCTGTTTTTT; CDR3 protein: CASSSQGGPNTGELFF
V gene: TRBV5-1; D gene: NA; clone size: NA; J gene: TRBJ1-1; CDR3 DNA: TGCGCCAGCAGCACGGGGTCGGGGTTGAACACTGAAGCTTTCTTT; CDR3 protein: CASSTGSGLNTEAFF
V gene: TRBV19; D gene: NA; clone size: once; J gene: TRBJ1-2; CDR3 DNA: TGTGCCAGTACTAAGACGAAACCGGGACTAGTCATTTCCTATGGCTACACCTTC; CDR3 protein: CASTKTKPGLVISYGYTF
V gene: TRBV6-2/TRBV6-3; D gene: TRBD1; clone size: NA; J gene: TRBJ1-1; CDR3 DNA: TGTGCCAGCAGTTACCCCACATTGGCGGGACAGGGTGGGACTGAAGCTTTCTTT; CDR3 protein: CASSYPTLAGQGGTEAFF
V gene: TRBV19; D gene: TRBD1; clone size: NA; J gene: TRBJ2-1; CDR3 DNA: TGTGCCAGTAGTATAGTCGGAGCAGGGGGTTATGAGCAGTTCTTC; CDR3 protein: CASSIVGAGGYEQFF
V gene: TRBV28; D gene: NA; clone size: NA; J gene: TRBJ1-6; CDR3 DNA: TGTGCCAGCAGCCCGCACGGGGATCATTCACCCCTCCACTTT; CDR3 protein: CASSPHGDHSPLHF
V gene: TRBV5-4; D gene: NA; clone size: NA; J gene: TRBJ2-2; CDR3 DNA: TGTGCCAGCAGCTTGGTGGAGACAGGGAACACCGGGGAGCTGTTTTTT; CDR3 protein: CASSLVETGNTGELFF
V gene: TRBV3-1/TRBV3-2; D gene: TRBD2; clone size: NA; J gene: TRBJ2-4; CDR3 DNA: TGTGCCAGCAGCCAAGAAGGGCTAGCGGGGGGGGTACGGTACTTC; CDR3 protein: CASSQEGLAGGVRYF
V gene: TRBV6-2/TRBV6-3; D gene: TRBD1; clone size: NA; J gene: TRBJ1-5; CDR3 DNA: TGTGCCAGCAGTATCTCCGGGACAGGGATTGGGAATCAGCCCCAGCATTTT; CDR3 protein: CASSISGTGIGNQPQHF
V gene: TRBV19; D gene: NA; clone size: NA; J gene: TRBJ2-5; CDR3 DNA: TGTGCCAGTAGTATGGGGCAGGGAGAGACCCAGTACTTC; CDR3 protein: CASSMGQGETQYF
V gene: TRBV30; D gene: NA; clone size: NA; J gene: TRBJ1-2; CDR3 DNA: TGTGCCTGGACGGCGGGGGGTGGGGGCTATGGCTACACCTTC; CDR3 protein: CAWTAGGGGYGYTF
V gene: TRBV5-6; D gene: NA; clone size: few; J gene: TRBJ2-7; CDR3 DNA: TGTGCCAGCAGCTCCCGCCAGGCAGGGGACCGCGAGCAGTACTTC; CDR3 protein: CASSSRQAGDREQYF
V gene: TRBV2; D gene: TRBD1; clone size: NA; J gene: TRBJ1-1; CDR3 DNA: TGTGCCAGCAGACCCCCGGGACAGCGAACGAACACTGAAGCTTTCTTT; CDR3 protein: CASRPPGQRTNTEAFF
V gene: TRBV2; D gene: NA; clone size: NA; J gene: TRBJ2-2; CDR3 DNA: TGTGCCAGCACTCAGCAGGGGTCCGGGGAGCTGTTTTTT; CDR3 protein: CASTQQGSGELFF
V gene: TRBV30; D gene: TRBD1; clone size: NA; J gene: TRBJ2-3; CDR3 DNA: TGTGCCTGGAGTGACGGGACAGGGGCAGATACGCAGTATTTT; CDR3 protein: CAWSDGTGADTQYF
V gene: TRBV19; D gene: NA; clone size: once; J gene: TRBJ1-3; CDR3 DNA: TGTGCCAGTAGTATGGTAGCGGCCAGCTCTGGAAACACCATATATTTT; CDR3 protein: CASSMVAASSGNTIYF
V gene: TRBV4-3; D gene: TRBD2; clone size: NA; J gene: TRBJ2-1; CDR3 DNA: TGCGCCAGCAGCCATCTAGCGGTAACCTACAATGAGCAGTTCTTC; CDR3 protein: CASSHLAVTYNEQFF
V gene: TRBV10-3; D gene: NA; clone size: few; J gene: TRBJ1-3; CDR3 DNA: TGTGCCATCAGTGACGGAGGGTTCCTCACCTCTGGAAACACCATATATTTT; CDR3 protein: CAISDGGFLTSGNTIYF
V gene: TRBV5-6; D gene: NA; clone size: NA; J gene: TRBJ1-1; CDR3 DNA: TGTGCCAGCAGCCCCCTTCAGGGGATCATGAACACTGAAGCTTTCTTT; CDR3 protein: CASSPLQGIMNTEAFF
V gene: TRBV6-5; D gene: NA; clone size: NA; J gene: TRBJ1-3; CDR3 DNA: TGTGCCAGCAGCGCCCGACGGACTACTGGAAACACCATATATTTT; CDR3 protein: CASSARRTTGNTIYF
V gene: TRBV5-1; D gene: TRBD1; clone size: NA; J gene: TRBJ2-7; CDR3 DNA: TGCGCCAGCAGTTCGACAGGGGGCGCTTCCTACGAGCAGTACTTC; CDR3 protein: CASSSTGGASYEQYF
V gene: TRBV19; D gene: TRBD2; clone size: NA; J gene: TRBJ2-5; CDR3 DNA: TGTGCCACCGGGACTAGCGGGATAGAGACCCAGTACTTC; CDR3 protein: CATGTSGIETQYF
V gene: TRBV7-3; D gene: TRBD1; clone size: NA; J gene: TRBJ1-1; CDR3 DNA: TGTGCCAGCAGCGTGCAGGGGGCCGAGATGAACACTGAAGCTTTCTTT; CDR3 protein: CASSVQGAEMNTEAFF
V gene: TRBV15; D gene: TRBD1; clone size: NA; J gene: TRBJ2-1; CDR3 DNA: TGTGCCACCAGCCCGGGACAGGGTGGAAATGAGCAGTTCTTC; CDR3 protein: CATSPGQGGNEQFF
V gene: TRBV11-3; D gene: NA; clone size: once; J gene: TRBJ2-5; CDR3 DNA: TGTGCCAGCAGCTTCGGGTACCAAGAGACCCAGTACTTC; CDR3 protein: CASSFGYQETQYF
V gene: TRBV2; D gene: NA; clone size: NA; J gene: TRBJ2-2; CDR3 DNA: TGTGCCAGCAGTGAGACAGCTACCGGGGAGCTGTTTTTT; CDR3 protein: CASSETATGELFF
V gene: TRBV4-1; D gene: NA; clone size: NA; J gene: TRBJ1-2; CDR3 DNA: TGCGCCAGCAGCCAAGAAGGCCCAGGGATATATGGCTACACCTTC; CDR3 protein: CASSQEGPGIYGYTF